This T cell receptor beta chain was recorded in a study of beta chain features in type 1 diabetes. Concerning this clone: No antigen is known for it.

Expressed TCRB transcripts were sequenced, since all the RNA that had been isolated was reverse transcribed. The data were produced by immunoSEQ multiplex PCR, yet TCRdb's version contains in-frame clones alone and is incomplete. The data hold 20,000 to 30,000 clones, with about 49% observed a single time. Points from the study as a whole: Moderate but significant shortening of TCRB CDR3s was recorded in all four CD4+ subsets from Type 1 diabetes patients.

The specimen was stem cell memory CD4+ T cells from blood. This TCR was sampled from a man aged 25-45 years with type 1 diabetes.

CDR3: CAARRDRSSNTGELFF. As DNA, the CDR3 is TGTGCCGCCCGACGGGACAGGAGTTCGAACACCGGGGAGCTGTTTTTT. The V call is TRBV10-3, the J call TRBJ2-2; 8 bases align to TRBD1. With 11 bases clipped from V and 0 bases from J, the junction kept 11 bases outside the gene matches. In germline, CDR1 is ENHRY, CDR2 SYGVKD. The CDR3 consists of 16 residues.